This T cell receptor beta chain stems from a study of shared clonotypes between healthy human individuals. Splitting of each subset's genomic DNA was done evenly across several immunoSEQ plates. In replicate PCRs of sorted subsets, 150 to 200 ng DNA, about 30,000 T cell genomes, was used. Sequenced by immunoSEQ multiplex PCR; TCRdb stores in-frame clones only, minus some. The table shows approximately 590,000 clones, with around 95% occurring only once. With regard to this clone: Its antigen is undetermined.

Study outcomes and limitations: Generation probabilities of non-shared clonotypes were lower (relative to those shared by all four donors).

Naive CD8 cells comprised CD45RO-negative, CCR7-positively selected cells, excluding terminally differentiated effector memory CD45RA+ cells. Germline CDR1 and CDR2: LNHDA and SQIVND (reference sequence). V lost 6 bases to trimming and J lost 3 bases, with 16 bases between them. This CDR3 contains 15 residues. This TCR came from a woman in her 30s in good health. The rearrangement uses TRBV19 and TRBJ2-3, with a weak D call TRBD1 (7 bases). The sequenced sample consisted of naive CD8+ T cells sorted from blood. The CDR3 loop is CASRPLQGRTDTQYF. CDR3 DNA: TGTGCCAGTAGGCCTTTACAGGGGAGGACAGATACGCAGTATTTT.